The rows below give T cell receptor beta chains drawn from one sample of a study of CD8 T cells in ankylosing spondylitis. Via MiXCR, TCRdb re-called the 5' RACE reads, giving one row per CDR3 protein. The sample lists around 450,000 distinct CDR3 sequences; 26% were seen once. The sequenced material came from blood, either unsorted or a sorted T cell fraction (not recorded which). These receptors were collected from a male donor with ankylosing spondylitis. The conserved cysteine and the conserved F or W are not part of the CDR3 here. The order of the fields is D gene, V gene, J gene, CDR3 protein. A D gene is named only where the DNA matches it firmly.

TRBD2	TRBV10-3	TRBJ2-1	AISGGSGKSSYNEQF
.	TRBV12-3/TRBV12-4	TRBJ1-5	ASKTGAAQPQH
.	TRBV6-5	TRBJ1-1	ASSLPMVNTEAF
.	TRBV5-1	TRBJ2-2	ASNPGVTGELF
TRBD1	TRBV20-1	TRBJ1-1	TGKGANTEAF
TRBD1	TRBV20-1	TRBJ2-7	SARDRGFGEQY
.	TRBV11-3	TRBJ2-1	ASSLGREVYNEQF
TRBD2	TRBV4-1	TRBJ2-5	ASSLQEGTSGRGETQY
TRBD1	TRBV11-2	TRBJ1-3	ASSPNRGSGNTIY
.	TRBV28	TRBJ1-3	ASSLGGGFSSGNTIY
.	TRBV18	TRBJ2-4	ASSPVAGNVEY
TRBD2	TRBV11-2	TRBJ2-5	ASSLRLASGDQETQY
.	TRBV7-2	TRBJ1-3	ASSYGPNSGNTIY
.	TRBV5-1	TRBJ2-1	ATQPRDPSNGEQF
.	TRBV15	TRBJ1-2	ATSTPVGGLYGYT
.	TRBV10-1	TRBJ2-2	ASSESPGELF
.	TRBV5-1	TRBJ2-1	ASSLVVEAYNEQF
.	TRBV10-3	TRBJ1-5	AISAGTAGNQPQH
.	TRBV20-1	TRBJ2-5	SAHGTAEQETQY
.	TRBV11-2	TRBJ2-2	ASSSRGDTGELF
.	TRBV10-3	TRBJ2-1	AISESPGQYNEQF
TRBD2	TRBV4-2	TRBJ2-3	ASSQGRTSGRGGTQY
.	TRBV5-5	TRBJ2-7	ASSFTLLVEQY
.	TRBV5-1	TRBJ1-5	ASSIGGNQRQPQH
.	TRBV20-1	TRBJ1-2	SAREGPGHGYT
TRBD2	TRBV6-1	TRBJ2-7	ASRVGGVSYEQY
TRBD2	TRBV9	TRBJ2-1	ASSVSGASYNEQF
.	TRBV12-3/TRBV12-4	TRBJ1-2	ASSPLWGGYT
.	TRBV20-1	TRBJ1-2	SAGRTVNYGYT
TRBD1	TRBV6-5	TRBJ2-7	ASSSCEGQIYEQY
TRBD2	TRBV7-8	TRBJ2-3	ASEAPPSGITDTQY
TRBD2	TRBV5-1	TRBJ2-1	ASSQLATNEQF
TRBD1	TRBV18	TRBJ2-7	ASSPMGQGLREQY
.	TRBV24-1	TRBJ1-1	ATSDAWGDEAF
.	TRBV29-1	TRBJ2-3	SVDGQYDTQY
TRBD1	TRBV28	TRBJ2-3	ASRPTGVRTDTQY
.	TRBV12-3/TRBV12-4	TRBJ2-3	ASSLPPTTWDTQY
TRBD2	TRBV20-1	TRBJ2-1	SARVASGGPSNNEQF
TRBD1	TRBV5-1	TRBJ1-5	ASSVQGDQPQH
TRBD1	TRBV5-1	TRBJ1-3	ASSRDRSSSGNTIY
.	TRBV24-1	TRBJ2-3	ATKGPSSGDTQY
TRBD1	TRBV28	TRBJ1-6	ASRTGDRSSPLH